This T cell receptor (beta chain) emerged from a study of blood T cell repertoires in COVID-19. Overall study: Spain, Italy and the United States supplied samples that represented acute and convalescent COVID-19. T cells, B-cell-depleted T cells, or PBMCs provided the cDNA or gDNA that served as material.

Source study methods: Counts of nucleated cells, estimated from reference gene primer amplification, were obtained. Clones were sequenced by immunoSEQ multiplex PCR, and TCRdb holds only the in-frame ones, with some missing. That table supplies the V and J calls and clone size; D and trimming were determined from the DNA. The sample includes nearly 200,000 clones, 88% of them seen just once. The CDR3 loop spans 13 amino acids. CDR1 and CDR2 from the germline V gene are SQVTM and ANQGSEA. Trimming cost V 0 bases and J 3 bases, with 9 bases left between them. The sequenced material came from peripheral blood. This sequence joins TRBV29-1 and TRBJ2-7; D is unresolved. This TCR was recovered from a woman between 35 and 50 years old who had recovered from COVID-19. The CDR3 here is CSVEDTRYYEQYF. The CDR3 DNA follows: TGCAGCGTTGAAGATACCCGGTACTACGAGCAGTACTTC.